This TCR beta chain was obtained from a study of blood T cell repertoires in COVID-19. At the level of the study: Specimens from acute and convalescent COVID-19 originated in the United States, Italy and Spain. PBMCs, B-cell-depleted T cells, or T cells were the source of the cDNA or gDNA that made up the material.

Enrolled during active infection, Seattle patients were then followed longitudinally. Per the authors' pipeline: From reference gene primer amplification, estimates of nucleated cell counts were derived. Using immunoSEQ multiplex PCR, the repertoire was profiled, and TCRdb retains in-frame clones only, with some absent. The V and J calls and clone size come from that table; D and trimming were worked out from the DNA. The sample has roughly 250,000 clones; around 85% are singletons. This CDR3 has 14 amino acids. V lost 4 bases, J lost 9 bases, and 18 bases lay in between. Per germline, CDR1 LNHDA and CDR2 SQIVND (reference sequence).

The chain couples TRBV19 to TRBJ1-2; D remains unclear. The sample comprised peripheral blood. This receptor was identified in a woman between 25 and 40 years old with COVID-19, enrolled during active disease. CDR3 amino acids: CASSSPGDSWRYTF. The CDR3 coding sequence is TGTGCCAGTAGTAGCCCGGGTGATTCCTGGCGCTACACCTTC.